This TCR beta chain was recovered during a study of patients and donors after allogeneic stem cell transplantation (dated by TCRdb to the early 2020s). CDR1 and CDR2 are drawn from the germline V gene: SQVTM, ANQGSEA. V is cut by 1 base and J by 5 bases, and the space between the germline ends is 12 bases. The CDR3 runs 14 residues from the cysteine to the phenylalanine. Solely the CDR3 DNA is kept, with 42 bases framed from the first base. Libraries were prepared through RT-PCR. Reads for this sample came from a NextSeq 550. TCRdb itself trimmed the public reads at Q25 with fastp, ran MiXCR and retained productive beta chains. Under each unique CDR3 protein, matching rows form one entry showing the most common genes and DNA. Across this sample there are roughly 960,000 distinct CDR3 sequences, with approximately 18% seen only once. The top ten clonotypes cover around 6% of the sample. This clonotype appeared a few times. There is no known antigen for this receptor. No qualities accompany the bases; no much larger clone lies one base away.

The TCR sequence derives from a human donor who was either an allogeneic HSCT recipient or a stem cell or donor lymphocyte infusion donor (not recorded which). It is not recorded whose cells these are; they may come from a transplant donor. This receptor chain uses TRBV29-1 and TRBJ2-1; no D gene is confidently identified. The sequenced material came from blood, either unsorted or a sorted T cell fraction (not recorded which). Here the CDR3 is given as CSVEGLLPDNEQFF. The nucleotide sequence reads TGCAGCGTTGAAGGCTTACTACCCGACAATGAGCAGTTCTTC.